The present TCR beta chain was sequenced within a study of cytotoxic CD8 clonotypes in ibrutinib-treated CLL. Study background: Following treatment for a median roughly 12 months, range 6 to 36, response samples were then taken. Study-wide points: Among the clonotypes, public ones were uncommon and contracted or held stable on treatment. Higher clonality was seen at ibrutinib response and a return toward baseline at progression.

The germline CDR1 and CDR2 sequences are SGHRS and YFSETQ. The CDR3 totals 14 residues. Trimming pared 4 bases from V and 0 bases from J, leaving 11 bases between. As regards this clone: Its specificity is not known.

With sequencing, the targeted depth ranged from 1 in 200,000 to 1 in 1 million T cells. Clones were read by immunoSEQ multiplex PCR, and TCRdb kept only the in-frame ones, dropping some. This table holds 110,000 to 150,000 clones, 79% found once. This material consisted of PBMCs, taken after 12 months of ibrutinib treatment. The source of this sequence is a human donor with chronic lymphocytic leukemia. J is TRBJ2-7 and V is TRBV5-1; possibly TRBD2 for D (5 bases). The CDR3 DNA sequence: TGCGCCAGCAGCGAAATACTAGGCTCCTACGAGCAGTACTTC. It is translated as CASSEILGSYEQYF.